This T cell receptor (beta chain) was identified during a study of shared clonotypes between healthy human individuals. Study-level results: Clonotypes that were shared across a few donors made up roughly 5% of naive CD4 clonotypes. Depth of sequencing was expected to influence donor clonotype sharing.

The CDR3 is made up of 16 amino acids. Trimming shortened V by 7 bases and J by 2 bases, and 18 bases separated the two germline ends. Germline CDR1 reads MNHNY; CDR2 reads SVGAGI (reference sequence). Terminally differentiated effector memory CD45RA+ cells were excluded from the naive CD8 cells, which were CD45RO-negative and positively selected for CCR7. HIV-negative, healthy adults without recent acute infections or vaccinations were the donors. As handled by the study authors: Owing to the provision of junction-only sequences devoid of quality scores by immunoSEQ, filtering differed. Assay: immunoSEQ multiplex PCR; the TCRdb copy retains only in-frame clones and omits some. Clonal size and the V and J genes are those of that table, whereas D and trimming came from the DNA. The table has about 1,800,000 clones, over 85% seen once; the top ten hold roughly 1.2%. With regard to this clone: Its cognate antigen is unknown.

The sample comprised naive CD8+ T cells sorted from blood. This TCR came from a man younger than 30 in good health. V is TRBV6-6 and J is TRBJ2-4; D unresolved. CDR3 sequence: CASTPHGSSPKNIQYF. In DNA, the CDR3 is TGTGCCAGCACCCCCCATGGTAGTAGTCCCAAAAACATTCAGTACTTC.